The 21 T cell receptor beta chains below all came from one sample that was sequenced in a study of T cell clonotyping in hematopoietic cell transplantation. TCRdb's copy holds only in-frame clones and misses some; the assay was immunoSEQ multiplex PCR. The repertoire holds around 14,000 clones, around 62% seen once, with almost 10% in the top ten. Sequencing used PBMCs. These receptors were obtained from a human donor who either received an allogeneic hematopoietic cell transplant for a myeloid malignancy or was a related donor (not recorded which). Some clones in this sample may be carry-over from other donors' samples.

The chain is built from TRBV7-3 and TRBJ1-6; tentatively, D is TRBD1 (5 bases). Trimming removed 4 bases from V and 10 bases from J, with 11 bases in between. The CDR3 spans 13 residues. Germline V gives CDR1 SGHTA, CDR2 FQGTGA. The CDR3 DNA reads as TGTGCCAGCAGCTGGGACGGGGCCTCACCCCTCCACTTT. Amino acids: CASSWDGASPLHF.

This clone was recorded a few times. The J gene is TRBJ2-6, the V gene TRBV15; D not certain. Germline V gene lookup returns CDR1 LNHNV and CDR2 YYDKDF (reference sequence). CDR3 size: 16 residues. Trimming took off 0 bases at V and 0 bases at J, with 6 bases between the two ends. CDR3 nucleotides: TGTGCCACCAGCAGAGATCAAAGCTCTGGGGCCAACGTCCTGACTTTC. It yields the protein CATSRDQSSGANVLTF.

The chain couples TRBV5-6 to TRBJ2-4; 10 nucleotides agree with TRBD1. This CDR3 has 17 residues. Germline CDR1 SGHDT, CDR2 YYEEEE. V lost 4 bases, J lost 3 bases, and 10 bases stayed unmatched. The DNA for the CDR3 is TGTGCCAGCAGCCATTCCGGGACAGGGGTTGTCAAAAACATTCAGTACTTC. Its translation: CASSHSGTGVVKNIQYF.

Only a few counts were recorded for this clone. CDR3 in amino acids: CASSEGEFATRASTEAFF. In DNA form, the CDR3 reads TGTGCCAGCAGTGAGGGAGAATTTGCGACTCGAGCGAGCACTGAAGCTTTCTTT. The rearrangement links TRBV25-1 to TRBJ1-1; D not certain. The CDR3 runs 18 residues. The V gene lost 3 bases and the J gene lost 4 bases, with 24 bases spanning the gap. Germline V lookup: CDR1 MGHDK, CDR2 SYGVNS.

The chain recombines TRBV5-4 with TRBJ2-7, with 9 bases aligning to TRBD1. CDR1 and CDR2 from the germline V gene are SGHNT and YYREEE (reference sequence). The CDR3 runs to 15 residues. V trimming: 3 bases; J trimming: 5 bases; junction bases outside the gene matches: 9. CDR3 bases: TGTGCCAGCAGCTCTTATGGACAGGGGCTTAACGAGCAGTACTTC. Translating gives CASSSYGQGLNEQYF.

This clone has only one observation. The chain uses TRBV9 and TRBJ2-3, with 7 bases matching TRBD2. V was pared by 0 bases and J by 2 bases, with 3 bases of the junction left unmatched. Germline V gene lookup returns CDR1 SGDLS and CDR2 YYNGEE. CDR3 length equals 15 residues. CDR3 in amino acids: CASSVDSGITDTQYF. The CDR3, as DNA: TGTGCCAGCAGCGTAGACAGCGGGATCACAGATACGCAGTATTTT.

This chain joins TRBV5-1 and TRBJ1-5, with D possibly TRBD1 on 5 matching bases. The V gene lost 5 bases and the J gene lost 3 bases, with 15 bases spanning the gap. The CDR3 spans 15 residues. Germline V gene lookup returns CDR1 SGHRS and CDR2 YFSETQ. The CDR3 is CASRPGTGHNQPQHF. Here the CDR3 DNA reads TGCGCCAGCAGACCCGGGACGGGTCACAATCAGCCCCAGCATTTT.

J is TRBJ1-2 and V is TRBV5-6, with D perhaps TRBD1 (5 bases). In germline, CDR1 is SGHDT, CDR2 YYEEEE. V lost 2 bases and J lost 0, with 8 bases in between. The CDR3 extends over 14 amino acids. CDR3 region: CASSFGHANYGYTF. The CDR3 nucleotides read TGTGCCAGCAGCTTCGGACATGCTAACTATGGCTACACCTTC. Variable domain in full (rest from reference TRBV5-6 and TRBJ1-2): DAGVTQSPTHLIKTRGQQVTLRCSPKSGHDTVSWYQQALGQGPQFIFQYYEEEERQRGNFPDRFSGHQFPNYSSELNVNALLLGDSALYLCASSFGHANYGYTFGSGTRLTVV.

The gene calls are TRBV30 and TRBJ1-5; the D gene is possibly TRBD1 (5 bases). V was cut by 0 bases and J by 5 bases, with 17 bases left in between. The germline gives CDR1 GTSNPN, CDR2 SVGIG (reference sequence). This CDR3 is 16 amino acids long. The CDR3 loop reads CAWSVLGAGLDQPQHF. The CDR3 nucleotides are TGTGCCTGGAGTGTACTAGGGGCAGGCTTGGATCAGCCCCAGCATTTT.

This clone has only a few counts. The chain employs TRBV5-1 and TRBJ2-3, with 7 nucleotides matching TRBD2. There are 14 residues in the CDR3. With V trimmed by 2 bases and J by 4 bases, 4 bases remained unmatched. In germline, CDR1 is SGHRS, CDR2 YFSETQ. CDR3 amino acids: CASSFGGSPDTQYF. CDR3 bases: TGCGCCAGCAGCTTCGGCGGGAGCCCAGATACGCAGTATTTT.

This clone was counted only a few times. The V call is TRBV6-5, the J call TRBJ1-2; TRBD1 might be the D (5 bases). This CDR3 contains 12 residues. Germline loops: CDR1 MNHEY, CDR2 SVGAGI. Trimming took off 8 bases at V and 3 bases at J, with 10 bases between the two ends. The CDR3 here is CASRGVYYGYTF. CDR3 DNA sequence: TGTGCCAGCCGAGGGGTATACTATGGCTACACCTTC.

For this clone: Since the CDR3 does not end with the conserved phenylalanine or tryptophan, this likely comes from a read error. The rearrangement uses TRBV30 and TRBJ1-3, with 8 bases aligning to TRBD1. The CDR3 covers 13 residues. Germline V gene lookup returns CDR1 GTSNPN and CDR2 SVGIG (reference sequence). The V segment lost 5 bases and the J segment 0 bases; nucleotides outside the gene matches: 0. The CDR3 bases are TGTGCCTGGGACAGGGGCTCTGGAAACACCATATATTCT. Protein: CAWDRGSGNTIYS.

V and J are TRBV15 and TRBJ2-3; D might be TRBD1 (5 bases). The length of the CDR3 is 14 residues. The V end was cut by 1 base, the J end by 8 bases, with 13 bases between. CDR1 and CDR2 (germline): LNHNV, YYDKDF (reference sequence). In DNA form, the CDR3 reads TGTGCCACCAGCAGAGGTGTGGGGCTCCGTACGCAGTATTTT. Translated: CATSRGVGLRTQYF.

This chain links TRBV29-1 with TRBJ2-5; D is unclear. Germline V gene sequence: CDR1 SQVTM, CDR2 ANQGSEA. V lost 1 base and J lost 1, with 10 bases in between. The CDR3 contains 14 residues. This CDR3 reads CSVEGGPFQETQYF. DNA of the CDR3: TGCAGCGTTGAAGGAGGACCTTTCCAAGAGACCCAGTACTTC.

The rearrangement uses TRBV25-1 and TRBJ1-2; TRBD1 matches at 9 bases. Per the germline V gene, CDR1 is MGHDK and CDR2 is SYGVNS. The CDR3 consists of 12 residues. V lost 10 bases, J lost 5 bases, and 5 bases stayed unmatched. The CDR3: CATKQGAYGYTF. CDR3 in DNA: TGTGCCACTAAACAGGGGGCGTATGGCTACACCTTC.

The table lists this clone with a few counts. V and J are TRBV7-3 and TRBJ1-2, with 10 bases that match TRBD1. The CDR3 runs to 16 residues. Trimming took 5 bases from V and 7 from J; bases not matched to a gene: 13. In germline, CDR1 is SGHTA, CDR2 FQGTGA. This CDR3 is CASSLGTGTGDGGYTF. Written as DNA, the CDR3 is TGTGCCAGCAGCCTAGGAACCGGGACAGGGGATGGTGGCTACACCTTC.

The rearrangement uses TRBV28 and TRBJ2-1, with 8 bases lining up with TRBD2. The CDR3 runs to 16 residues. The trim removed 11 bases at V and 5 bases at J, leaving 17 bases unmatched. CDR1 is MDHEN and CDR2 is SYDVKM in the germline V gene. This CDR3 is CAGSGTRWVGDNEQFF. The CDR3 DNA is TGTGCCGGTTCCGGGACTAGATGGGTAGGCGACAATGAGCAGTTCTTC.

The chain combines TRBV7-9 with TRBJ2-3; D call uncertain. V lost 5 bases, J lost 4 bases, and 13 bases lay in between. The CDR3 runs to 14 residues. Germline assignment: CDR1 SEHNR and CDR2 FQNEAQ (reference sequence). The CDR3 region has the DNA TGTGCCAGCAGCCTTAGGGTTGGCGCAGATACGCAGTATTTT. Translated, it gives CASSLRVGADTQYF.

This rearrangement joins TRBV6-1 to TRBJ1-5; TRBD1 might be the D (6 bases). Germline V gene sequence: CDR1 MNHNS, CDR2 SASEGT. V was trimmed by 5 bases and J by 6 bases, leaving 11 bases between them. The CDR3 length is 13 residues. CDR3 nucleotide sequence: TGTGCCAGCAGTACACAGGGAATTCAGCCCCAGCATTTT. As protein: CASSTQGIQPQHF.

This chain connects TRBV2 to TRBJ2-7, with TRBD2 matching over 7 bases. The CDR3 has 14 residues. In germline, CDR1 is SNHLY, CDR2 FYNNEI. The V segment lost 2 bases and the J segment 8 bases; nucleotides outside the gene matches: 9. DNA for the CDR3: TGTGCCAGCAGTGAACCCAGCGGGACGAGTCAGCAGTACTTC. It is translated as CASSEPSGTSQQYF.

The chain uses TRBV30 and TRBJ2-1; D unclear. The CDR3 totals 13 residues. Germline V gene lookup returns CDR1 GTSNPN and CDR2 SVGIG (reference sequence). The V end was cut by 0 bases, the J end by 9 bases, with 12 bases between. In DNA form, the CDR3 reads TGTGCCTGGAGTGTTTTAAGTAACGGTGAGCAGTTCTTC. This translates into CAWSVLSNGEQFF.